The present entry profiles one T cell receptor beta chain with its context. What antigen it recognizes has not been identified. No per-base quality is available; no much larger clone lies one base away. The time point label for this specimen denotes: cycle 4 day 1 (C4D1), after less than 7 weeks of nivolumab. Relapse after autologous stem cell transplantation had occurred in all trial patients, and cohorts A, B and C were distinguished by prior brentuximab vedotin exposure. The trial cohort comprised some 60 patients with relapsed/refractory classical Hodgkin lymphoma whose best overall responses were complete response, partial response or progressive disease. In the multi-cohort phase II CheckMate 205 trial, trial patients received single-agent nivolumab. Best overall response was determined by an independent review committee according to the 2007 International Working Group response criteria. Trial PBMCs were collected just before the start of nivolumab (C1D1) and during therapy at cycle 2 day 1 and cycle 4 day 1. Peripheral blood was collected in 8 mL Vacutainer Cell Preparation Tubes, from which PBMCs were isolated by centrifugation and then cryopreserved.

Measured from the cysteine to the phenylalanine, the CDR3 is 15 residues long. CDR3 DNA only is kept here, 45 bases in frame from base 1. Via the germline V gene, CDR1 is SGHDT and CDR2 YYEEEE. Ends trimmed: V by 4 bases, J by 4 bases; bases unmatched to a gene: 7. This record comes from a study of PD-1 blockade in classical Hodgkin lymphoma (dated by TCRdb to 2018 to 2021). About the study as a whole: Nivolumab dosing was 3 mg/kg intravenously every 2 weeks, continuing until either disease progression or unacceptable toxicity. The study used CyTOF and TCR beta sequencing to define a peripheral blood immune signature of response to PD-1 blockade in classical Hodgkin lymphoma. Broader findings and caveats from the paper: By C4D1, a significant rise was seen in CD4+ TCR diversity but not in CD8+ TCR diversity (p=0.0027 vs p=0.16), and the rise was most apparent among complete responders (p=0.02). Baseline diversity similar to that of newly diagnosed patients was observed in trial patients achieving complete response, whereas significantly lower diversity was observed in partial responders and progressors. Only a single clinical trial cohort was studied, and what caused the repertoire differences, possibly disease activity or prior therapy, remained undefined. Lower diversity was observed in patients in whom nivolumab was started less than 1 year after ASCT, and these patients were excluded from later analyses so that confounding by immune reconstitution would be avoided. Baseline TCR diversity was reported to be lower in newly diagnosed patients than in healthy donors, and even lower in relapsed/refractory patients.

Genomic DNA was isolated using the Qiagen DNeasy kit from unsorted PBMCs as well as from negatively selected CD4+ and CD8+ fractions. Using primers that anneal to V and J segments, immunoSEQ multiplex PCR amplified the TCR beta CDR3 regions. A synthetic immune receptor repertoire was used to minimize amplification bias, and any residual bias was removed computationally once sequencing was done. The original pipeline was this. Repertoire diversity was quantified as the Shannon entropy index using custom Python scripts. Unsorted, CD4+ and CD8+ repertoires were examined separately, except in combined analyses, for which CD4+ and CD8+ sequences were merged in silico. Clonal expansion was defined as at least a 2-fold frequency increase after treatment relative to C1D1, with a pseudocount of 0.5 for undetected baseline clones. Clones with 0 or 1 copy at C1D1 were defined as singleton clones, while clones with 2 or more copies were defined as non-singleton clones. By matching protein sequences in sorted samples from the same patient, clones expanded in unsorted samples were annotated as CD4+, CD8+ or unknown. Wilcoxon tests were applied to paired samples to test diversity changes from C1D1 to C4D1. Not all clones reach the TCRdb copy of this immuneACCESS table, which keeps in-frame sequences only. Checked studies attribute under half of the gap to unresolved V genes and leave the rest unexplained. V, J and clone size derive from that table, while D and trimming were established from the DNA sequence. Counted in this sample were about 44,000 clones; around three fifths of them appeared once. Of the sample, approximately 3% falls within the top ten clones.

The sample was peripheral blood mononuclear cells (PBMCs), taken before the fourth cycle of nivolumab. The receptor chain draws on TRBV5-6 and TRBJ1-2, and 10 junction bases match TRBD1. The receptor's source is a human donor with classical Hodgkin lymphoma. The CDR3 amino acid sequence is: CASSVGTGAFYGYTF. The nucleotide sequence reads TGTGCCAGCAGCGTAGGGACAGGGGCTTTCTATGGCTACACCTTC.